This note documents a single T cell receptor (beta chain) sequence. It may be a read error: a sequence one base away is much more abundant. The data stem from a study of spatial heterogeneity in lung cancer. Study as a whole: The approximately 70 donors had untreated early-stage non-small cell lung cancer. Follow-up PBMC specimens underwent sequencing when available; their median timing was roughly 2 years after resection.

Time point: blood at routine non-recurrence follow-up after resection. Material for sequencing was whole RNA from tumor, nontumor lung or frozen PBMC, left unsorted. Unique molecular identifiers tagged every individual TCR cDNA molecule. TCRdb called the 5' RACE reads again in MiXCR, with one record for every CDR3 protein. The repertoire holds about 27,000 distinct CDR3 sequences, with 5.4% as singletons. The CDR3 consists of 12 residues. The germline CDR1 and CDR2 sequences are DFQATT and SNEGSKA (reference sequence). V gene TRBV20-1 combines with J gene TRBJ2-5; no clear D. The receptor comes from a female donor with early-stage non-small cell lung cancer. The sequencing used PBMCs, collected at follow-up. The CDR3 is CSASLGKETQHF. CDR3 nucleotide sequence: TGCAGTGCTTCGCTGGGTAAAGAGACCCAGCACTTC.